These 16 T cell receptor beta chains originate from one sample sequenced in a study of OX40 agonist ivuxolimab in advanced cancers. Measured with immunoSEQ multiplex PCR; TCRdb has only the in-frame clones, and not every one. The sample carries roughly 60,000 clones, over 90% recorded once. Sequenced here: CD4+ or CD8+ T cells sorted from blood, sampled in a trial of the OX40 agonist ivuxolimab. These receptors were collected from an adult with an advanced solid tumor such as melanoma, head and neck, liver or kidney cancer.

The chain is built from TRBV9 and TRBJ2-5; 8 positions match TRBD1. The V gene end was trimmed by 2 bases and the J gene end by 5 bases; junction bases not matched to a gene: 5. The germline gives CDR1 SGDLS, CDR2 YYNGEE. The CDR3 runs 14 residues. CDR3 loop: CASSVGTGHETQYF. The CDR3 coding sequence is TGTGCCAGCAGCGTGGGGACAGGCCACGAGACCCAGTACTTC.

CDR3 in amino acids: CASSESKAGELFF. The CDR3 DNA follows: TGCGCCAGCAGTGAGTCCAAGGCCGGGGAGCTGTTTTTT. The chain carries TRBV10-2 and TRBJ2-2, with D uncertain. The germline CDR1 and CDR2 sequences are WSHSY and SAAADI. There are 13 residues in the CDR3. The V and J ends lost 0 bases and 6 bases respectively, with 5 bases between them.

The J gene is TRBJ2-7, the V gene TRBV7-9; TRBD2 matches 8 bases. CDR3 length: 15 amino acids. Germline loops: CDR1 SEHNR, CDR2 FQNEAQ (reference sequence). V gave up 2 bases and J gave up 4 bases; unmatched junction bases: 7. This CDR3 reads CASSLPASGSYEQYF. CDR3 sequence (DNA): TGTGCCAGCAGCTTACCTGCTAGCGGGTCTTACGAGCAGTACTTC.

The V and J genes are TRBV7-9 and TRBJ2-7; tentatively, D is TRBD1 or TRBD2 (5 bases each). From germline, CDR1 is SEHNR and CDR2 FQNEAQ (reference sequence). Trimming cost V 1 base and J 3 bases, with 10 bases left between them. This CDR3 has 14 amino acids. DNA of the CDR3: TGTGCCAGCAGCTTAGGAGGGGACGTCTACGAGCAGTACTTC. Its protein product is CASSLGGDVYEQYF.

The V and J genes are TRBV28 and TRBJ2-7, with a possible D match to TRBD1 (5 bases). CDR1 and CDR2 from the germline V gene are MDHEN and SYDVKM. The CDR3 is 13 amino acids. Trimming removed 5 bases at V and 0 bases at J, with 8 bases between. CDR3 region: CASSLGASYEQYF. The CDR3 DNA reads as TGTGCCAGCAGTCTAGGGGCCTCCTACGAGCAGTACTTC.

The chain combines TRBV7-2 with TRBJ2-2; D gene unclear. CDR3 length: 15 amino acids. Trimming pared 4 bases from V and 1 base from J, leaving 10 bases between. Germline V gene sequence: CDR1 SGHTA, CDR2 FQGNSA. The CDR3 here is CASSSWQMNTGELFF. The CDR3 coding sequence is TGTGCCAGCAGCTCCTGGCAAATGAACACCGGGGAGCTGTTTTTT.

V usage is TRBV29-1 and J usage is TRBJ2-7; 12 nucleotides match TRBD1. The trim removed 4 bases at V and 4 bases at J, leaving 5 bases unmatched. Germline loops: CDR1 SQVTM, CDR2 ANQGSEA. The CDR3 is 14 residues long. This CDR3 reads CSVAKGQGAYEQYF. Here the CDR3 DNA reads TGCAGCGTTGCAAAGGGACAGGGGGCTTACGAGCAGTACTTC.

This rearrangement joins TRBV19 to TRBJ2-3; TRBD2 agrees at 8 bases. The J segment lost 3 bases and the V segment lost 5 bases, leaving 13 bases of the junction unmatched. CDR1 is LNHDA and CDR2 is SQIVND in the germline V gene (reference sequence). The length of the CDR3 is 17 residues. In nucleotides, the CDR3 is TGTGCCAGTAGTCCAGACCCACTAGCGGAAATAACAGATACGCAGTATTTT. This codes for CASSPDPLAEITDTQYF.

J is TRBJ2-3 and V is TRBV14, with D tentatively TRBD2 (6 bases). V was pared by 2 bases and J by 4 bases, with 19 bases between. The CDR3 has 17 residues. Germline-derived CDR1 and CDR2 are SGHDN and FVKESK. The CDR3 reads CASSQSPSSALSDTQYF. CDR3 coding DNA: TGTGCCAGCAGCCAAAGCCCATCTAGCGCTCTGTCAGATACGCAGTATTTT.

The V gene is TRBV7-6, the J gene TRBJ2-7; D remains ambiguous. V lost 1 base, J lost 2 bases, and 6 bases lay in between. Germline values: CDR1 SGHVS, CDR2 FNYEAQ. The CDR3 is 13 residues long. CDR3 sequence: CASSLGGPYEQYF. CDR3 nucleotide sequence: TGTGCCAGCAGCTTAGGGGGTCCCTACGAGCAGTACTTC.

The chain combines TRBV4-1 with TRBJ2-1; tentatively, D is TRBD2 (5 bases). V lost 4 bases and J 0 bases, leaving 10 bases between the germline ends. CDR1 and CDR2 (germline): MGHRA, YSYEKL. The CDR3 totals 15 residues. The DNA for the CDR3 is TGCGCCAGCAGCCCGAGGGCGGACTCCTACAATGAGCAGTTCTTC. The encoded protein is CASSPRADSYNEQFF.

The chain recombines TRBV28 with TRBJ2-7, with TRBD2 matching over 10 bases. The CDR3 runs 13 residues. Unmatched junction bases numbered 8, after V lost 8 bases and J lost 7 bases. Germline-derived CDR1 and CDR2 are MDHEN and SYDVKM. The CDR3 coding sequence is TGTGCCAGCGTACTAGCGGGAAATGGGGAGCAGTACTTC. This encodes CASVLAGNGEQYF.

V is TRBV4-1 and J is TRBJ2-7, with TRBD1 matching 9 bases. With 4 bases clipped from V and 4 bases from J, the junction kept 14 bases outside the gene matches. CDR1 is MGHRA and CDR2 is YSYEKL in the germline V gene. CDR3 length equals 17 residues. CDR3 loop: CASSLYAPGQGFYEQYF. DNA of the CDR3: TGCGCCAGCAGCCTATACGCCCCAGGACAGGGGTTTTACGAGCAGTACTTC.

The gene calls are TRBV27 and TRBJ2-7; the D call may be TRBD1 or TRBD2 (6 bases each). Germline CDR1 is MNHEY and CDR2 is SMNVEV (reference sequence). V was clipped by 4 bases and J by 4 bases, with 14 bases between them. CDR3 length: 14 amino acids. The CDR3 DNA sequence: TGTGCCAGCAGTTCACTCCAGGGGAGGTACGAGCAGTACTTC. Translating gives CASSSLQGRYEQYF.

The rearrangement links TRBV11-2 to TRBJ2-1; TRBD2 matches 10 bases. In germline, CDR1 is SGHAT, CDR2 FQNNGV. V lost 3 bases to trimming and J lost 8 bases; unmatched junction nucleotides: 4. This CDR3 is built from 14 residues. This chain's CDR3 is CASSFSGRKDEQFF. The CDR3, as DNA: TGTGCCAGCAGCTTTAGCGGGAGGAAGGATGAGCAGTTCTTC.

The genes are TRBV28 and TRBJ2-7, with D tentatively TRBD2 (7 bases). The CDR3 has 13 amino acids. V was pared by 5 bases and J by 4 bases, with 12 bases between. Germline loops: CDR1 MDHEN, CDR2 SYDVKM. The CDR3 DNA follows: TGTGCCAGCAGTAAAGGGGGGGAATACGAGCAGTACTTC. Protein product: CASSKGGEYEQYF.